These 22 T cell receptor beta chains were all obtained from the same sample, sequenced in a study of patients and donors after allogeneic stem cell transplantation. TCRdb itself ran the RT-PCR reads through MiXCR, one entry per CDR3 protein. This table holds about 110,000 distinct CDR3 sequences, approximately 40% found once. What was sequenced was blood, either unsorted or a sorted T cell fraction (not recorded which). The receptors shown here come from a human donor who was either an allogeneic HSCT recipient or a stem cell or donor lymphocyte infusion donor (not recorded which). It is not recorded whose cells these are; they may come from a transplant donor.

V and J are TRBV18 and TRBJ2-7; 9 bases are shared with TRBD2. Unmatched junction bases numbered 6, after V lost 5 bases and J lost 1 base. This CDR3 is 15 amino acids long. The germline V gene encodes CDR1 KGHSH and CDR2 LQKENI. The CDR3 bases are TGTGCCAGCTCATCCGGGACTAGCCCTTCCTACGAGCAGTACTTC. Translation: CASSSGTSPSYEQYF. Supplemented by reference TRBV18 and TRBJ2-7, the full variable domain reads NAGVMQNPRHLVRRRGQEARLRCSPMKGHSHVYWYRQLPEEGLKFMVYLQKENIIDESGMPKERFSAEFPKEGPSILRIQQVVRGDSAAYFCASSSGTSPSYEQYFGPGTRLTVT.

The chain combines TRBV7-9 with TRBJ2-3; D unclear. The CDR3 loop spans 15 amino acids. The germline V gene has CDR1 SEHNR and CDR2 FQNEAQ (reference sequence). V was shortened by 1 base and J by 2 bases, with 10 bases between the two germline ends. The CDR3 region has the DNA TGTGCCAGCAGCTTAGTCCACGCTTCCACAGATACGCAGTATTTT. Protein: CASSLVHASTDTQYF.

The chain recombines TRBV5-1 with TRBJ2-2; a possible D gene is TRBD2 (5 bases). Trimming removed 4 bases from V and 2 bases from J, with 15 bases in between. The germline V gene has CDR1 SGHRS and CDR2 YFSETQ. The CDR3 extends over 16 amino acids. The CDR3 DNA follows: TGCGCCAGCAGCCCGTCAGGACTTCTCAACACCGGGGAGCTGTTTTTT. It is translated as CASSPSGLLNTGELFF.

This clonotype turned up a few times. The V gene is TRBV11-2, the J gene TRBJ2-1; 7 bases agree with TRBD2. CDR3 length equals 15 residues. Germline assignment: CDR1 SGHAT and CDR2 FQNNGV. V gave up 2 bases and J gave up 0 bases; unmatched junction bases: 1. The CDR3 DNA is TGTGCCAGCAGCTTACTAGCGGCCTCCTACAATGAGCAGTTCTTC. Its translation: CASSLLAASYNEQFF.

This chain links TRBV20-1 with TRBJ2-7; 7 nucleotides line up with TRBD2. CDR1 and CDR2 from the germline V gene are DFQATT and SNEGSKA (reference sequence). Trimming at V came to 6 bases and at J to 2 bases, leaving 4 bases not matched to a gene. The CDR3 loop spans 12 amino acids. The CDR3 sequence: CSARRETYEQYF. The CDR3 nucleotides read TGCAGTGCCCGGCGGGAGACCTACGAGCAGTACTTC.

The rearrangement joins TRBV19 to TRBJ1-5, with 8 bases fitting TRBD1. Germline V gene sequence: CDR1 LNHDA, CDR2 SQIVND (reference sequence). This CDR3 has 14 residues. The V segment lost 9 bases and the J segment 4 bases; nucleotides outside the gene matches: 8. CDR3 sequence (DNA): TGTGCCAGCCATGGCCGGGACAGGAATCAGCCCCAGCATTTT. Translating it yields CASHGRDRNQPQHF.

The V and J genes are TRBV29-1 and TRBJ1-1; a possible D gene is TRBD1 (5 bases). The CDR3 has 12 amino acids. Trimming took 3 bases from V and 7 from J, leaving 12 bases between them. Germline CDR1 is SQVTM and CDR2 is ANQGSEA. CDR3 sequence: CSVDEGWNEAFF. CDR3 nucleotides: TGCAGCGTTGATGAGGGGTGGAATGAAGCTTTCTTT.

V usage is TRBV7-2 and J usage is TRBJ1-2; 8 bases map to TRBD1. Germline CDR1 is SGHTA and CDR2 is FQGNSA. The CDR3 spans 15 residues. V lost 0 bases, J lost 8 bases, and 8 bases stayed unmatched. The CDR3 nucleotides are TGTGCCAGCAGCTTAGCGCCCGGACAGGGTCGAGGCTACACCTTC. It is translated as CASSLAPGQGRGYTF. The full variable domain, in which reference TRBV7-2 and TRBJ1-2 provide the parts outside the CDR3, is GAGVSQSPSNKVTEKGKDVELRCDPISGHTALYWYRQSLGQGLEFLIYFQGNSAPDKSGLPSDRFSAERTGGSVSTLTIQRTQQEDSAVYLCASSLAPGQGRGYTFGSGTRLTVV.

This clonotype was detected once. The J gene is TRBJ2-7, the V gene TRBV7-9; 11 bases agree with TRBD2. Trimming removed 3 bases from V and 7 bases from J; junction bases left unmatched: 5. The CDR3 spans 14 residues. CDR1 and CDR2 (germline): SEHNR, FQNEAQ (reference sequence). Here the CDR3 reads CASSFTGTSGEQYF. CDR3 nucleotide sequence: TGTGCCAGCAGCTTTACCGGGACTAGCGGAGAGCAGTACTTC. Full variable domain (rest looked up from reference TRBV7-9 and TRBJ2-7): DTGVSQNPRHKITKRGQNVTFRCDPISEHNRLYWYRQTLGQGPEFLTYFQNEAQLEKSRLLSDRFSAERPKGSFSTLEIQRTEQGDSAMYLCASSFTGTSGEQYFGPGTRLTVT.

DNA of the CDR3: TGTGCCAGCAGCCCCCATCATAGGGCGGGGGGCAATGAGCAGTTCTTC. Translating gives CASSPHHRAGGNEQFF. The rearrangement uses TRBV9 and TRBJ2-1, with 8 bases fitting TRBD2. The CDR3 loop spans 16 amino acids. V dropped 4 bases and J dropped 6; count of bases not matched to a gene: 12. CDR1 and CDR2 (germline): SGDLS, YYNGEE.

The CDR3 reads CASSLRGSGELFF. Written as DNA, the CDR3 is TGTGCCAGCAGCTTACGGGGTTCCGGGGAGCTGTTTTTT. This chain joins TRBV7-9 and TRBJ2-2, with D perhaps TRBD2 (5 bases). The length of the CDR3 is 13 residues. V was shortened by 2 bases and J by 6 bases, with 7 bases between the two germline ends. Germline values: CDR1 SEHNR, CDR2 FQNEAQ (reference sequence).

This clonotype was seen more than once but under ten times. The J gene is TRBJ2-1, the V gene TRBV3-1, with D possibly TRBD2 on 6 matching bases. Germline CDR1 and CDR2: LGHDT and YNNKEL (reference sequence). Trimming removed 3 bases from V and 3 bases from J, with 18 bases in between. This CDR3 contains 17 residues. Written as DNA, the CDR3 is TGTGCCAGCAGCCACCCTAGCGCGAGGCGGGTCTACAATGAGCAGTTCTTC. Amino acid sequence: CASSHPSARRVYNEQFF.

This clonotype was seen more than once but under ten times. The V call is TRBV6-5, the J call TRBJ1-1, with a tentative D call TRBD1 (5 bases). V lost 5 bases and J lost 1, with 14 bases in between. The CDR3 extends over 15 amino acids. From germline, CDR1 is MNHEY and CDR2 SVGAGI. The CDR3 nucleotides read TGTGCCAGCAGTCCGAGGGGATCCCAGAACACTGAAGCTTTCTTT. Encoded protein: CASSPRGSQNTEAFF.

This chain joins TRBV5-1 and TRBJ2-7; D might be TRBD1 (6 bases). The CDR3 consists of 13 residues. V was shortened by 3 bases and J by 3 bases, with 10 bases between the two germline ends. Per germline, CDR1 SGHRS and CDR2 YFSETQ. The CDR3: CASSSGQFYEQYF. CDR3 bases: TGCGCCAGCAGCTCTGGACAGTTCTACGAGCAGTACTTC.

The V and J genes are TRBV11-1 and TRBJ2-2; no clear D. This CDR3 contains 14 residues. Germline CDR1 SGHAT, CDR2 FQDESV (reference sequence). The V end was cut by 2 bases, the J end by 1 base, with 5 bases between. The CDR3 sequence: CASSLRQNTGELFF. Here the CDR3 DNA reads TGTGCCAGCAGCTTACGTCAGAACACCGGGGAGCTGTTTTTT.

This clonotype appeared a few times. The chain joins TRBV2 to TRBJ1-1, with 7 bases matching TRBD1. The CDR3 sequence is 17 residues long. Trimming took 5 bases from V and 4 from J; bases not matched to a gene: 16. Germline CDR1 is SNHLY and CDR2 is FYNNEI. Written as DNA, the CDR3 is TGTGCCAGCAGTAAGGTCCCCGCTTCGACAGGGATCACTGAAGCTTTCTTT. Translating gives CASSKVPASTGITEAFF.

V gene TRBV6-5 combines with J gene TRBJ2-1; TRBD2 matches at 14 bases. The germline V gene has CDR1 MNHEY and CDR2 SVGAGI. V lost 6 bases, J lost 1 base, and 8 bases stayed unmatched. CDR3 length: 18 amino acids. The CDR3 loop is CASRGTSGSKGSYNEQFF. The CDR3 DNA is TGTGCCAGCAGAGGGACTAGCGGGAGTAAGGGGTCCTACAATGAGCAGTTCTTC.

This chain uses TRBV2 with TRBJ1-5, with D hard to call. The CDR3 has 14 amino acids. V was trimmed by 4 bases and J by 4 bases, leaving 11 bases between them. Germline values: CDR1 SNHLY, CDR2 FYNNEI. The CDR3 region has the DNA TGTGCCAGCAGTGTTGGGAGGGAAAATCAGCCCCAGCATTTT. Translation gives CASSVGRENQPQHF. The full variable domain, in which reference TRBV2 and TRBJ1-5 provide the parts outside the CDR3, is EPEVTQTPSHQVTQMGQEVILRCVPISNHLYFYWYRQILGQKVEFLVSFYNNEISEKSEIFDDQFSVERPDGSNFTLKIRSTKLEDSAMYFCASSVGRENQPQHFGDGTRLSIL.

This clonotype was picked up many times. This chain joins TRBV27 and TRBJ1-6; D is uncertain. Trimming cost V 3 bases and J 13 bases, with 13 bases left between them. The CDR3 has 13 amino acids. Germline values: CDR1 MNHEY, CDR2 SMNVEV (reference sequence). CDR3 sequence (DNA): TGTGCCAGCAGTTTTGGAACCGCCTCGCCCCTCCACTTT. Its protein is CASSFGTASPLHF.

The rearrangement uses TRBV27 and TRBJ1-5; TRBD1 agrees at 7 bases. CDR3 length: 16 amino acids. Germline V lookup: CDR1 MNHEY, CDR2 SMNVEV (reference sequence). Trimming removed 4 bases from V and 2 bases from J; junction bases left unmatched: 8. CDR3 DNA sequence: TGTGCCAGCAGTTCAACAAACAGGGGCCGCAATCAGCCCCAGCATTTT. Its protein is CASSSTNRGRNQPQHF.

The genes are TRBV30 and TRBJ2-1; maybe TRBD2 (5 bases). The V and J ends lost 5 bases and 3 bases respectively, with 5 bases between them. Germline lookup yields CDR1 GTSNPN and CDR2 SVGIG (reference sequence). This CDR3 region has 11 residues. The CDR3 region is CAWRDYNEQFF. CDR3 DNA sequence: TGTGCCTGGCGGGACTACAATGAGCAGTTCTTC.

This clonotype was counted a few times. The chain uses TRBV6-2 or TRBV6-3 and TRBJ1-5, with D possibly being TRBD1 (6 bases). The V gene lost 6 bases and the J gene lost 2 bases, with 14 bases spanning the gap. Germline V gene lookup returns CDR1 MNHEY and CDR2 SVGEGT. The CDR3 is 15 amino acids. CDR3 DNA: TGTGCCAGCAGATTACAGGGAGCGGGCAATCAGCCCCAGCATTTT. It encodes CASRLQGAGNQPQHF.